The 9 T cell receptor beta chains listed next were all sequenced from one sample in a study of T-cell reconstitution after alpha-beta-depleted transplantation in children. Using unique molecular identifiers, the investigators prepared the TCRbeta library. Using its own MiXCR run on the PCR reads, TCRdb lists one record per CDR3 protein. This table has fewer than 550,000 distinct CDR3 sequences, about an eighth appearing once. The source was PBMCs, mostly from graft donor cells, collected 180 days after TCRalphabeta/CD19-depleted stem cell transplant. These receptors originate from a female patient under 10 years old who had a stem cell transplant for aplastic anemia, so the T cells may come from the graft donor.

This clonotype was seen a few times. The chain has TRBV28 and TRBJ1-1; the D gene is possibly TRBD1 (5 bases). CDR1 and CDR2 from the germline V gene are MDHEN and SYDVKM. Trimming stripped 7 bases from V and 5 bases from J, with 17 bases between. The CDR3 is 14 amino acids. Here the CDR3 DNA reads TGTGCCAGCACCCCAGGGCGGCTACCGACTGAAGCTTTCTTT. This translates into CASTPGRLPTEAFF.

V usage is TRBV24-1 and J usage is TRBJ1-1; D remains ambiguous. The CDR3 loop spans 13 amino acids. V lost 5 bases, J lost 5 bases, and 11 bases lay in between. CDR1 KGHDR and CDR2 SFDVKD come from the germline V gene. The CDR3 sequence: CATSARYGTEAFF. The CDR3 coding sequence is TGTGCCACCAGTGCTCGGTACGGGACTGAAGCTTTCTTT.

This chain joins TRBV6-2 or TRBV6-3 and TRBJ2-4; a weak D match, TRBD2 (5 bases). CDR3 length: 13 amino acids. The V end lost 5 bases, the J end lost 3 bases, and 8 bases lay between the germline ends. Germline V gene lookup returns CDR1 MNHEY and CDR2 SVGEGT. CDR3 in DNA: TGTGCCAGCAGTAGCGGCAACAAAAACATTCAGTACTTC. Translating gives CASSSGNKNIQYF.

The gene calls are TRBV4-2 and TRBJ2-3; possibly TRBD1 or TRBD2 for D (6 bases each). CDR3 size: 15 residues. Germline lookup yields CDR1 LGHNA and CDR2 YNFKEQ. V lost 8 bases, J lost 2 bases, and 17 bases lay in between. The CDR3 region has the DNA TGTGCCAGCGGCCCGGGGGCCCACCCCACAGATACGCAGTATTTT. Translated: CASGPGAHPTDTQYF.

The V gene is TRBV20-1, the J gene TRBJ2-2; TRBD2 matches at 8 bases. J was trimmed by 0 bases and V by 2 bases; bases with no gene match: 5. The germline V gene encodes CDR1 DFQATT and CDR2 SNEGSKA (reference sequence). The CDR3 is 16 amino acids. The CDR3 region has the DNA TGCAGTGCTAGAAGACCGGGACTAGCGAACACCGGGGAGCTGTTTTTT. Residues: CSARRPGLANTGELFF.

This clonotype was seen a few times. This chain joins TRBV11-2 and TRBJ1-2; possibly TRBD1 for D (5 bases). Germline loops: CDR1 SGHAT, CDR2 FQNNGV. The CDR3 is 10 residues long. V lost 11 bases to trimming and J lost 8 bases, with 12 bases between them. The CDR3 DNA reads as TGTGCCGTAGGGGCCGAAGGCTACACCTTC. It yields the protein CAVGAEGYTF.

This clonotype turned up a few times. The V call is TRBV4-2, the J call TRBJ1-4, with D perhaps TRBD1 (5 bases). Trimming took off 4 bases at V and 2 bases at J, with 14 bases between the two ends. CDR1 is LGHNA and CDR2 is YNFKEQ in the germline V gene. This CDR3 region has 16 residues. The CDR3 here is CASSRQGHPTNEKLFF. CDR3 in DNA: TGTGCCAGCAGCCGCCAGGGCCATCCGACTAATGAAAAACTGTTTTTT.

A few counts support this clonotype. V gene TRBV7-9 combines with J gene TRBJ2-1, with TRBD2 matching over 11 bases. Trimming took 6 bases from V and 10 from J; bases not matched to a gene: 11. CDR3 length equals 15 residues. CDR1 SEHNR and CDR2 FQNEAQ come from the germline V gene (reference sequence). CDR3 sequence reads: CASSPTGTSGQEQFF. DNA of the CDR3: TGTGCCAGCAGTCCGACCGGGACTAGCGGTCAGGAGCAGTTCTTC.

This clonotype occurred a few times. This chain joins TRBV11-2 and TRBJ2-1; D might be TRBD1 or TRBD2, each matching 8 bases. Germline V gene data show CDR1 as SGHAT and CDR2 as FQNNGV. This CDR3 comprises 19 residues. With 4 bases removed from V and 7 bases from J, the gap between germline ends came to 29 bases. CDR3 in DNA: TGTGCCAGCAGCTCAAAGACAGGGGAGGGAGCGGGAGTTAGGAATGAGCAGTTCTTC. This gives the protein CASSSKTGEGAGVRNEQFF.